The 13 T cell receptor beta chains below come from one sample, sequenced in a study of response to subunit inactivated influenza vaccine. TCRdb called the RT-PCR reads again in MiXCR, with one record for every CDR3 protein. This table has around 250,000 distinct CDR3 sequences, 12% appearing once. The sequencing used non-naive T cells sorted from PBMCs, collected around two weeks before vaccination. The receptors shown here come from a man aged 45-65 years who received an inactivated influenza vaccine.

This clonotype was counted at least ten times. This chain connects TRBV7-9 to TRBJ1-2; maybe TRBD1 (5 bases). The V gene's germline CDR1 is SEHNR and CDR2 FQNEAQ (reference sequence). The CDR3 length is 14 residues. Trimming removed 4 bases from V and 2 bases from J, with 11 bases in between. The CDR3: CASSSIGGNYGYTF. As DNA, the CDR3 is TGTGCCAGCAGCTCGATCGGGGGGAACTATGGCTACACCTTC.

This chain connects TRBV5-1 to TRBJ2-3; TRBD1 might be the D (6 bases). The V gene lost 4 bases and the J gene lost 2 bases, with 14 bases spanning the gap. The CDR3 has 15 residues. Germline V gene data show CDR1 as SGHRS and CDR2 as YFSETQ. In DNA, the CDR3 is TGCGCCAGCAGCACCGGACAGTCCCTCACAGATACGCAGTATTTT. Amino acid sequence: CASSTGQSLTDTQYF.

The table lists this clonotype with a few counts. The CDR3 nucleotides read TGTGCCAGCACCGACACGCACTCGGGAAACACCATATATTTT. Translated: CASTDTHSGNTIYF. V is TRBV28 and J is TRBJ1-3; D gene ambiguous. The CDR3 extends over 14 amino acids. V shed 7 bases and J shed 4 bases, with 14 bases lying between them. Germline values: CDR1 MDHEN, CDR2 SYDVKM.

The J gene is TRBJ2-1, the V gene TRBV20-1; 11 bases match TRBD2. Germline V gives CDR1 DFQATT, CDR2 SNEGSKA (reference sequence). The CDR3 is made up of 15 amino acids. J lost 10 bases, V lost 4 bases, and 12 bases had no gene match. The CDR3 DNA sequence: TGCAGTGCTACGATAGCGGGGGGGCCAGCTGTGGAGCAGTTCTTC. This translates into CSATIAGGPAVEQFF.

The rearrangement uses TRBV18 and TRBJ1-4; the D is unclear. Germline loops: CDR1 KGHSH, CDR2 LQKENI. V was clipped by 3 bases and J by 0 bases, with 5 bases between them. CDR3 length: 14 residues. The CDR3 spells CASSPISTNEKLFF. CDR3 coding DNA: TGTGCCAGCTCACCCATCTCAACTAATGAAAAACTGTTTTTT.

This clonotype was detected many times. The CDR3 is CASTTGTSGQEQFF. The CDR3 DNA sequence: TGTGCCAGCACCACCGGGACTAGCGGACAAGAGCAGTTCTTC. This rearrangement joins TRBV6-2 or TRBV6-3 to TRBJ2-1, with 11 nucleotides matching TRBD2. There are 14 residues in the CDR3. Trimming took 7 bases from V and 10 from J; bases not matched to a gene: 9. Germline V gene data show CDR1 as MNHEY and CDR2 as SVGEGT.

The V gene is TRBV28, the J gene TRBJ1-6; D is unclear. V gave up 1 base and J gave up 14 bases, with 12 bases separating them. Germline V gene data show CDR1 as MDHEN and CDR2 as SYDVKM. The CDR3 has 13 amino acids. CDR3 residues: CASSLYWWAALHF. For the CDR3, the DNA is TGTGCCAGCAGTTTATATTGGTGGGCTGCCCTCCACTTT.

The table lists this clonotype with many counts. V and J are TRBV20-1 and TRBJ2-5; tentative D call: TRBD2 (5 bases). Germline values: CDR1 DFQATT, CDR2 SNEGSKA (reference sequence). V was shortened by 2 bases and J by 4 bases, with 20 bases between the two germline ends. CDR3 length equals 16 residues. For the CDR3, the DNA is TGCAGTGCTAGATTTAGCGTGGGAATGGAGCGAGAGACCCAGTACTTC. Its translation is CSARFSVGMERETQYF.

This clonotype was counted ten times or more. The chain couples TRBV12-3 or TRBV12-4 to TRBJ2-2, with TRBD1 matching over 7 bases. V trimming: 9 bases; J trimming: 6 bases; junction bases outside the gene matches: 13. The CDR3 contains 15 residues. In DNA form, the CDR3 reads TGTGCCAGTAGGATACAGGGGAGTGTGTCCGGGGAGCTGTTTTTT. Translation gives CASRIQGSVSGELFF.

This chain links TRBV20-1 with TRBJ2-5; 12 nucleotides match TRBD2. There are 16 residues in the CDR3. Trimming removed 1 base from V and 5 bases from J; junction bases left unmatched: 8. Germline V gene data show CDR1 as DFQATT and CDR2 as SNEGSKA (reference sequence). CDR3 nucleotide sequence: TGCAGTGCTAGAGTATTCGGACTAGCGGGATTGGAGACCCAGTACTTC. Amino acid sequence: CSARVFGLAGLETQYF.

This clonotype was counted at least ten times. The gene calls are TRBV10-3 and TRBJ2-6, with D possibly matching TRBD2 (6 bases). The germline gives CDR1 ENHRY, CDR2 SYGVKD. The CDR3 covers 19 residues. V lost 0 bases and J lost 2, with 17 bases in between. CDR3: CAISESIGGEFPGANVLTF. The CDR3 nucleotides read TGTGCCATCAGTGAGTCGATTGGAGGGGAATTTCCTGGGGCCAACGTCCTGACTTTC.

In this sample, this clonotype turned up a few times. This sequence joins TRBV24-1 and TRBJ2-5; D is possibly TRBD1 (6 bases). The CDR3 covers 15 residues. The ends were cut back, 4 bases at V and 0 bases at J, with 11 bases in the middle. Germline CDR1 reads KGHDR; CDR2 reads SFDVKD. For the CDR3, the DNA is TGTGCCACCAGTGAAGGACAGACGTACCAAGAGACCCAGTACTTC. Its translation: CATSEGQTYQETQYF.

This clonotype was counted many times. The chain carries TRBV18 and TRBJ2-2; 9 nucleotides line up with TRBD2. Germline V gene lookup returns CDR1 KGHSH and CDR2 LQKENI. CDR3 length equals 15 residues. After removal of 3 bases from V and 3 bases from J, the junction contained 2 bases not matched to a gene. The CDR3 DNA reads TGTGCCAGCTCACCGGGACTAGCAGACACCGGGGAGCTGTTTTTT. As protein: CASSPGLADTGELFF.